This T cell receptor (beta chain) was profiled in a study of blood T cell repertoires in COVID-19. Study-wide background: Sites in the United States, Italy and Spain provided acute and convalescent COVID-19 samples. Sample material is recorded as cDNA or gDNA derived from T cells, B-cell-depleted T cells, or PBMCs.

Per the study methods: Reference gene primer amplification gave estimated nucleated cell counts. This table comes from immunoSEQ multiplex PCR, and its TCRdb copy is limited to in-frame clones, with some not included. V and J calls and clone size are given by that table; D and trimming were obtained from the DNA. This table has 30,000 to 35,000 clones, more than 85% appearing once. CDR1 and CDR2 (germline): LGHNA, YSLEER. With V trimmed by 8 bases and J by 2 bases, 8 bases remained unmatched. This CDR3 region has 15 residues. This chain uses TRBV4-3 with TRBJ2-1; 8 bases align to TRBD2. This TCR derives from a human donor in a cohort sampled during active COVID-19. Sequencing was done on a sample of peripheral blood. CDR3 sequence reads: CASRLGLGAYNEQFF. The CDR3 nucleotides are TGCGCCAGCCGCTTGGGACTAGGAGCCTACAATGAGCAGTTCTTC.